By sample share, the clone carrying this T cell receptor beta chain is medium-sized. The record originates from a study of T cells in localized non-small cell lung cancer. Repertoires were generated with immunoSEQ multiplex PCR, while TCRdb's copy carries only in-frame clones and drops some. This repertoire shows roughly 9,900 clones, about 68% found once; its top ten account for 25% to 35%. The CDR3 length is 15 residues. Per germline, CDR1 SGHTA and CDR2 FQGNSA. V lost 5 bases and J 1 base, leaving 15 bases between the germline ends. The chain uses TRBV7-2 and TRBJ2-7; perhaps TRBD2 as D (7 bases). The sample in question was peripheral blood, obtained before any cancer treatment. This clonotype was sampled from a male donor aged 60 or older with stage I lung adenocarcinoma. CDR3 loop: CASSPPGGLSYEQYF. The CDR3 nucleotides are TGTGCCAGCAGCCCACCGGGGGGCCTTTCCTACGAGCAGTACTTC.